Included here is one T cell receptor beta chain sequence, with context. What it binds is not known. The germline V and J ends were trimmed by 2 bases and 4 bases, with 8 bases remaining between them. Germline V gene data show CDR1 as MRHNA and CDR2 as SNTAGT. The CDR3 has 13 residues. Produced via immunoSEQ multiplex PCR; TCRdb's table is partial and in-frame only. The repertoire holds approximately 76,000 clones, with 80% to 90% as singletons. This sample was taken from a study of OX40 agonist ivuxolimab in advanced cancers. On the study more broadly: Past anti-PD-1, anti-PD-L1 or anti-CTLA-4 therapy was accepted, and roughly 37% had received some. Whole-study findings and limits: At 0.1 to 3.0 mg/kg and by week 6, CD4+ and CD8+ T cells in the blood had expanded clonally. Individuals who were partial responders at 0.1-3.0 mg/kg had clonal expansion that ranked among the lowest.

This specimen consisted of CD4+ or CD8+ T cells sorted from blood, obtained in a trial of the OX40 agonist ivuxolimab. This sequence joins TRBV6-4 and TRBJ1-1; D is undetermined. This receptor was obtained from an adult with an advanced solid tumor such as melanoma, head and neck, liver or kidney cancer. The CDR3 DNA reads as TGTGCCAGCAGTGACCCGGTGGGCACTGAAGCTTTCTTT. It is translated as CASSDPVGTEAFF.